This T cell receptor (beta chain) is drawn from a study of cytomegalovirus exposure and HLA in healthy donors. The study, taken as a whole, reports: Later analysis placed DRB1 highest and HLA-C lowest in TCR association rates, which differed by HLA locus.

This CDR3 contains 15 residues. The junction had 10 bases not matched to a gene; V was cut back by 5 bases and J by 3 bases. Germline values: CDR1 SGHRS, CDR2 YFSETQ. A word on this clone: Its antigen is undetermined.

Researchers ran the PCR with 60 Vbeta and 13 Jbeta primers. Original data processing: A later analysis tallied 65 million to 85 million unique TCR beta chains, roughly 11 million of them shared. TCRdb's copy holds only in-frame clones and misses some; the assay was immunoSEQ multiplex PCR. The V and J calls and the clone size are those of that table, but D and trimming were determined from the DNA. This table holds approximately 82,000 clones, less than 75% found once. Healthy bone marrow donors made up the cohort. The receptor was derived from a woman in her twenties or thirties in good health and CMV-seropositive. Sequences were obtained from PBMCs. V is TRBV5-1 and J is TRBJ1-1; 7 bases fit TRBD1. The CDR3 bases are TGCGCCAGCAGATGGCAGGGGGGCTTGGACACTGAAGCTTTCTTT. Translating it yields CASRWQGGLDTEAFF. The whole variable domain, remainder taken from reference TRBV5-1 and TRBJ1-1, is KAGVTQTPRYLIKTRGQQVTLSCSPISGHRSVSWYQQTPGQGLQFLFEYFSETQRNKGNFPGRFSGRQFSNSRSEMNVSTLELGDSALYLCASRWQGGLDTEAFFGQGTRLTVV.